This entry features one T cell receptor (beta chain) sequence. Deletions cut 1 base from V and 2 bases from J, with 18 bases between. CDR3 size: 18 residues. CDR1 LNHDA and CDR2 SQIVND come from the germline V gene (reference sequence). The sample comes from a study of cytomegalovirus exposure and HLA in healthy donors. The primer mix had 60 Vbeta and 13 Jbeta primers. Libraries were prepared by immunoSEQ multiplex PCR; TCRdb keeps only in-frame clonotypes and omits some of them. The profile shows more than 70,000 clones, less than 85% of them singletons. The sequence derives from a woman between 50 and 59 years old in good health and CMV-seropositive. This chain joins TRBV19 and TRBJ2-1; tentative D call: TRBD2 (6 bases). The sequenced sample was PBMCs. The CDR3 spells CASSIGRSAGTTYNEQFF. CDR3 sequence (DNA): TGTGCCAGTAGTATAGGGCGGAGCGCGGGAACGACCTACAATGAGCAGTTCTTC.